This is a list of T cell receptor beta chains from one sample in a study of cytomegalovirus exposure and HLA in healthy donors. The assay was immunoSEQ multiplex PCR, and TCRdb's table has in-frame clones only and misses some. The listing contains about 74,000 clones. Sequencing input: PBMCs. All receptors derive from a female donor in good health and CMV-seropositive. Each CDR3 is given with its conserved first and last residue. The D gene is left open where the match is weak.

j_call v_call d_call cdr3_aa cdr3_nt
TRBJ1-4 TRBV2 . CASKNPGNEKLFF TGTGCCAGCAAAAACCCAGGGAACGAAAAACTGTTTTTT
TRBJ2-5 TRBV6-6 TRBD1 CASSSNQGADETQYF TGTGCCAGCAGTTCAAACCAGGGGGCGGATGAGACCCAGTACTTC
TRBJ2-1 TRBV19 . CASSIGGTSYNEQFF TGTGCCAGTAGTATAGGCGGGACGTCCTACAATGAGCAGTTCTTC
TRBJ2-5 TRBV7-2 TRBD2 CASSPDALGRETQYF TGTGCCAGCAGCCCTGACGCTCTCGGGAGGGAGACCCAGTACTTC
TRBJ1-2 TRBV30 TRBD1 CAWSGTGGWDGYTF TGTGCCTGGAGTGGGACAGGGGGCTGGGATGGCTACACCTTC
TRBJ2-7 TRBV2 TRBD2 CASTRLASISYEQYF TGTGCCAGCACCAGACTAGCGTCTATCTCCTACGAGCAGTACTTC
TRBJ2-3 TRBV25-1 . CASSEGSSGTDTQYF TGTGCCAGCAGTGAAGGGAGTAGCGGCACAGATACGCAGTATTTT
TRBJ1-1 TRBV6-5 . CASTPNRNTEAFF TGTGCCAGCACCCCGAACAGGAACACTGAAGCTTTCTTT
TRBJ2-3 TRBV27 . CASRSGSTDTQYF TGTGCCAGCAGGAGCGGGAGCACAGATACGCAGTATTTT
TRBJ1-2 TRBV30 TRBD1 CAWTGTGKESGYTF TGTGCCTGGACCGGGACAGGGAAGGAGTCTGGCTACACCTTC
TRBJ2-3 TRBV6-5 . CASSSGSTDTQYF TGTGCCAGCAGTAGCGGGAGCACAGATACGCAGTATTTT
TRBJ2-7 TRBV27 . CASSYNTAYEQYF TGTGCCAGCAGTTACAACACAGCCTACGAGCAGTACTTC
TRBJ2-7 TRBV18 . CASSPGLGNYEQYF TGTGCCAGCTCACCGGGGCTGGGGAACTACGAGCAGTACTTC
TRBJ2-2 TRBV28 . CASSVQVTGELFF TGTGCCAGCAGTGTACAGGTGACCGGGGAGCTGTTTTTT
TRBJ2-1 TRBV4-1 TRBD2 CASSQAGRLAGGYNEQFF TGCGCCAGCAGCCAAGCGGGAAGACTAGCGGGAGGGTACAATGAGCAGTTCTTC
TRBJ1-4 TRBV4-1 . CASSQVLPYSNEKLFF TGCGCCAGCAGCCAAGTCCTCCCTTACTCTAATGAAAAACTGTTTTTT
TRBJ2-7 TRBV9 TRBD1 CASSVGQGTTYEQYF TGTGCCAGCAGCGTAGGACAGGGGACGACCTACGAGCAGTACTTC
TRBJ2-3 TRBV28 TRBD2 CASSLAGGPVDTQYF TGTGCCAGCAGTTTAGCGGGAGGGCCCGTAGATACGCAGTATTTT
TRBJ2-5 TRBV11-2 TRBD2 CASSLAGGSQTQYF TGTGCCAGCAGCCTAGCGGGGGGCTCGCAGACCCAGTACTTC
TRBJ2-1 TRBV5-1 TRBD2 CASSQGLAYYNEQFF TGCGCCAGCAGCCAGGGACTAGCGTACTACAATGAGCAGTTCTTC
TRBJ2-7 TRBV29-1 TRBD2 CSVEFGGTSGYEQYF TGCAGCGTTGAATTTGGAGGGACTAGCGGCTACGAGCAGTACTTC
TRBJ2-5 TRBV28 TRBD1 CASSPWIRGLGETQYF TGTGCCAGCAGTCCCTGGATCAGGGGGCTAGGAGAGACCCAGTACTTC
TRBJ2-3 TRBV29-1 TRBD1 CSGSGQLLTDTQYF TGCAGCGGATCGGGACAGCTTCTCACAGATACGCAGTATTTT
TRBJ2-1 TRBV6-5 . CASGPVYNEQFF TGTGCCAGCGGCCCCGTATACAATGAGCAGTTCTTC
TRBJ1-1 TRBV25-1 TRBD1 CASSGLLGQRAPNTEAFF TGTGCCAGCAGTGGTCTTTTGGGACAGAGGGCACCGAACACTGAAGCTTTCTTT
TRBJ2-1 TRBV5-1 TRBD1 CASSLGRDSPYNEQFF TGCGCCAGCAGCTTGGGCCGGGACAGCCCCTACAATGAGCAGTTCTTC
TRBJ1-2 TRBV18 . CASSPLGNYQSQSGGYTF TGTGCCAGCTCACCACTGGGGAACTATCAGTCCCAATCGGGAGGCTACACCTTC
TRBJ1-1 TRBV7-2 . CASSSPPGTEAFF TGTGCCAGCAGCTCCCCGCCGGGGACTGAAGCTTTCTTT
TRBJ2-7 TRBV19 TRBD1 CASSPGQGPYEQYF TGTGCCAGTAGTCCTGGACAGGGGCCCTACGAGCAGTACTTC
TRBJ1-6 TRBV28 TRBD1 CASSRDSYSPLHF TGTGCCAGCAGCCGGGACAGTTATTCACCCCTCCACTTT
TRBJ2-1 TRBV2 TRBD1 CASSESERQGNFF TGTGCCAGCAGTGAATCTGAGCGACAGGGGAACTTCTTC
TRBJ1-1 TRBV7-8 . CASRQGSEAFF TGTGCCAGCAGGCAGGGGTCGGAAGCTTTCTTT
TRBJ1-5 TRBV6-6 . CASTREVGNQPQHF TGTGCCAGCACCAGGGAGGTGGGTAATCAGCCCCAGCATTTT
TRBJ2-2 TRBV7-2 TRBD1 CASRDPTTGERTGELFF TGTGCCAGCAGAGATCCAACGACAGGGGAAAGGACCGGGGAGCTGTTTTTT
TRBJ2-5 TRBV5-1 TRBD1 CASSLGTVGLGSQETQYF TGCGCCAGCAGCTTAGGGACAGTAGGCTTGGGGTCGCAAGAGACCCAGTACTTC
TRBJ2-2 TRBV19 TRBD1 CASSISGTANTGELFF TGTGCCAGTAGTATTTCCGGGACAGCGAACACCGGGGAGCTGTTTTTT
TRBJ2-2 TRBV5-1 . CASSQIFGGELFF TGCGCCAGCAGCCAGATTTTTGGCGGGGAGCTGTTTTTT
TRBJ2-3 TRBV6-1 TRBD2 CASSGSSGSYLADTQYF TGTGCCAGCAGTGGCTCTAGCGGGAGCTATTTGGCAGATACGCAGTATTTT
TRBJ1-6 TRBV6-5 . CASSFNREGSPLHF TGTGCCAGCAGTTTTAACAGGGAGGGTTCACCCCTCCACTTT